This TCR beta chain is drawn from a study of blood T cell repertoires in COVID-19 (dated by TCRdb to 2020 to 2021). With regard to the full study: Samples covering the acute and convalescent phases of COVID-19 were provided by collaborators in the United States, Italy and Spain. The prospective study material was composed of cDNA or gDNA derived from T cells, B-cell-depleted T cells, or PBMCs. Sample metadata almost always included a de-identified subject ID, COVID-19 status, age in years and sex. The dataset comprised deeply sampled blood TCRbeta repertoires from subjects exposed to, actively infected with, or recovered from COVID-19. The repertoires were made available in a free public database intended to serve as a resource for research on the immune response to SARS-CoV-2. Where available, HLA class I and class II types were obtained from metadata supplied by the sample provider rather than from assay-based typing. The samples were drawn from two sources: the first 160 participants of the ongoing ImmuneRACE study, and 1,200 or so subjects contributed by 6 global collaborators.

Whole blood was collected in K2EDTA tubes by collaborating institutions according to the institutions' own protocols. For TCRbeta analysis, collaborators shipped samples in one of three forms: frozen whole blood, isolated PBMCs, or DNA extracted from either of those sample types. Of note for this clone: No cognate antigen has been identified for it. Base qualities are missing; no much larger clone stands one base away.

TCRbeta CDR3 regions were amplified from genomic DNA by means of the immunoSEQ Assay, a bias-controlled multiplex PCR. On the study's bioinformatics: The number of nucleated cells in each sample was estimated from the amplification of reference gene primers within the assay. To quantify the absolute abundance of each unique TCRbeta CDR3 rearrangement, sequence reads were collapsed and filtered. Productive Simpson clonality was computed per sample as the square root of Simpson's diversity index over productive rearrangements. What TCRdb holds here is the immuneACCESS table cut down to in-frame rearrangements. Part of the clones is not present; checked against another copy, under half of the missing clones reflect an unresolved V gene, and the others are unexplained. From that table come the V and J calls and clone size; the DNA was used to work out D and trimming. Here the sample has 200,000 to 300,000 clones; 65% to 90% occur a single time. The ten largest clones take up approximately 4.5% of the sample.

Study-wide conclusions, independent of this receptor: Clinical and demographic metadata were provided uncurated, with the amount varying by source and participant.

CDR1 and CDR2, per the germline V gene (reference sequence), are LNHDA and SQIVND. V has 5 bases trimmed and J has 4 bases trimmed; junction bases matching no gene number 8. Measured from the cysteine to the phenylalanine, the CDR3 is 15 residues long. Here the CDR3 DNA is all that survives: 45 bases in frame from base 1. This receptor was identified in a woman in her 70s with acute or convalescent COVID-19. The specimen sequenced was peripheral blood. Recombination joined TRBV19 with TRBJ1-5, with TRBD1 matching 7 junction bases. In nucleotides, the sequence is TGTGCCAGTAGTCCCGGGACAGTTCCGAATCAGCCCCAGCATTTT. Translation gives CASSPGTVPNQPQHF. When the CDR3 is completed using the reference TRBV19 and TRBJ1-5 genes on either side, the full variable domain is DGGITQSPKYLFRKEGQNVTLSCEQNLNHDAMYWYRQDPGQGLRLIYYSQIVNDFQKGDIAEGYSVSREKKESFPLTVTSAQKNPTAFYLCASSPGTVPNQPQHFGDGTRLSIL.